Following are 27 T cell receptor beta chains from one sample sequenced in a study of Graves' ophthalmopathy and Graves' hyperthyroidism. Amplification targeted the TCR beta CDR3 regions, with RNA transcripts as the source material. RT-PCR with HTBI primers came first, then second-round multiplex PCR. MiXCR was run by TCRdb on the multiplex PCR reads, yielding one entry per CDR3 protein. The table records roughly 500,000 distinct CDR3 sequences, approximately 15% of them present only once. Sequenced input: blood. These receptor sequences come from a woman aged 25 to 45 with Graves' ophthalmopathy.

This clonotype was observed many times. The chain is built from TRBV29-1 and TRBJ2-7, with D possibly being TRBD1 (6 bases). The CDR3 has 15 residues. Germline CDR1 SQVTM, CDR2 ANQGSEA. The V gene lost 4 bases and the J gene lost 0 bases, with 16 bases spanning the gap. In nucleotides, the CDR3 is TGCAGCGTTGTGGGCCTCGGGACAAACTCCTACGAGCAGTACTTC. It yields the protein CSVVGLGTNSYEQYF.

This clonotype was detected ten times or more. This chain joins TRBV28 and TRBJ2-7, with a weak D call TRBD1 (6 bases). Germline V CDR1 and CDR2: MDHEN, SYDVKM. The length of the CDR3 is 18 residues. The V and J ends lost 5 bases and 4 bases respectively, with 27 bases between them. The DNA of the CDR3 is TGTGCCAGCAGTGGCAGCCGAACGGGACACACGAAATTGTACGAGCAGTACTTC. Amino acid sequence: CASSGSRTGHTKLYEQYF.

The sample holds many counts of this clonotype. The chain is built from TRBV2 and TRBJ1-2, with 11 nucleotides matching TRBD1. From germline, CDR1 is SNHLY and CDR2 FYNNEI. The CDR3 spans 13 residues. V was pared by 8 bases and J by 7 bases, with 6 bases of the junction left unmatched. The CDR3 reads CASGRTGGSGYTF. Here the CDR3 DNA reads TGTGCCAGCGGAAGGACAGGGGGCAGTGGCTACACCTTC.

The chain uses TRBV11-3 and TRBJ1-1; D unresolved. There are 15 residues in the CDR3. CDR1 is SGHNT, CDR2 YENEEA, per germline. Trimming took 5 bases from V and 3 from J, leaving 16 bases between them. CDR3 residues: CASSPNSLRDTEAFF. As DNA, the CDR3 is TGTGCCAGCAGCCCTAATTCCCTCCGGGACACTGAAGCTTTCTTT.

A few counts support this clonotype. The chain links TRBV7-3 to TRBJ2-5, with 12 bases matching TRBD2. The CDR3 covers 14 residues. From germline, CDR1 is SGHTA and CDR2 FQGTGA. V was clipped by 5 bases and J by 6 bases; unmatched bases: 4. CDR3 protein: CASSPSGGVQTQYF. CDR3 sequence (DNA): TGTGCCAGCAGCCCTAGCGGGGGGGTTCAGACCCAGTACTTC.

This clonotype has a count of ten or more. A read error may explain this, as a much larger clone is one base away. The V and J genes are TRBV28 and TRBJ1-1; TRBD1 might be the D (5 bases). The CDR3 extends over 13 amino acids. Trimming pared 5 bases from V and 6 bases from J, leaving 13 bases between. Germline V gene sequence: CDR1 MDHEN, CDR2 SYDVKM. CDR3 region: CASSAPGTAEAFF. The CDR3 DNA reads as TGTGCCAGCAGTGCCCCAGGGACCGCTGAAGCTTTCTTT.

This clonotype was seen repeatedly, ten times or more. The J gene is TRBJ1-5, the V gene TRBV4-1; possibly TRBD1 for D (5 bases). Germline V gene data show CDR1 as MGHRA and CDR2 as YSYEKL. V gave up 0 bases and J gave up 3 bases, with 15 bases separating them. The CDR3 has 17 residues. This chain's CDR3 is CASSQDSPGTVNQPQHF. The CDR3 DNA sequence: TGCGCCAGCAGCCAAGATTCCCCCGGGACTGTCAATCAGCCCCAGCATTTT.

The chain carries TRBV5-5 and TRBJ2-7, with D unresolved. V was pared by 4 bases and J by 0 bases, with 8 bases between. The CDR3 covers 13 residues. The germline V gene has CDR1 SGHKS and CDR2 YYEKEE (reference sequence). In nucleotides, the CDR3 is TGTGCCAGCAGCCCGGAGCCCTCCTACGAGCAGTACTTC. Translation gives CASSPEPSYEQYF.

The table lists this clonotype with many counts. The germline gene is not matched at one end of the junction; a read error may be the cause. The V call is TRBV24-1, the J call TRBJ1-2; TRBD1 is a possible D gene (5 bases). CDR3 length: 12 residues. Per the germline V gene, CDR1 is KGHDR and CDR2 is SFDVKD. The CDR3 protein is CATSDYVWGYAF. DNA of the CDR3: TGTGCCACCAGTGATTATGTTTGGGGCTACGCCTTC.

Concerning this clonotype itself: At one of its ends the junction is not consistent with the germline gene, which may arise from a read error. The DNA for the CDR3 is TGTGCCTGGAGTCTGCGTAGGGGAGGCTATTTGCACTACAAGCAGTACTTC. The encoded protein is CAWSLRRGGYLHYKQYF. The V call is TRBV30, the J call TRBJ2-7; D is perhaps TRBD2 (6 bases). The CDR3 contains 17 residues. CDR1 is GTSNPN, CDR2 SVGIG, per germline (reference sequence).

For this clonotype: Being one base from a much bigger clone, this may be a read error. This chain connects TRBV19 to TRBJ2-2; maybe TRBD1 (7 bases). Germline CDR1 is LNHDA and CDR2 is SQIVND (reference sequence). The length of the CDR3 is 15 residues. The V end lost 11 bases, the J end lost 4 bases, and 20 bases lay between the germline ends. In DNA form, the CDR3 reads TGTGCCCGTATGAAGGACAGGAGGGTCACCGGGGAGCTGTTTTTT. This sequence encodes CARMKDRRVTGELFF.

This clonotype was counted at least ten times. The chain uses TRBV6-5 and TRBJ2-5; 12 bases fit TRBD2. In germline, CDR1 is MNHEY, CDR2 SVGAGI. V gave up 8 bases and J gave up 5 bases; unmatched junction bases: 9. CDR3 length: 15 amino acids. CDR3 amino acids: CASALAGGSPETQYF. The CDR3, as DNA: TGTGCCAGCGCCCTAGCGGGAGGGTCCCCTGAGACCCAGTACTTC.

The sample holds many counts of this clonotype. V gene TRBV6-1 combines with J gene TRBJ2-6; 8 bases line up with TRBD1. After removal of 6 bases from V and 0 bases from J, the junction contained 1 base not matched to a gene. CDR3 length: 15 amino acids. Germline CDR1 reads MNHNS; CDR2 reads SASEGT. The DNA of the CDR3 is TGTGCCAGCAGCGACAGGGGCTCTGGGGCCAACGTCCTGACTTTC. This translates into CASSDRGSGANVLTF.

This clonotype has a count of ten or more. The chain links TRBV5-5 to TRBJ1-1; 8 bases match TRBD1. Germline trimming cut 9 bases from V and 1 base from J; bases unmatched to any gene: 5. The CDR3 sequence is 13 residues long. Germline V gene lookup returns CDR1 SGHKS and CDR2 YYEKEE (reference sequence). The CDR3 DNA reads TGTGCCACTTCGGGACAGGCGAACACTGAAGCTTTCTTT. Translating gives CATSGQANTEAFF.

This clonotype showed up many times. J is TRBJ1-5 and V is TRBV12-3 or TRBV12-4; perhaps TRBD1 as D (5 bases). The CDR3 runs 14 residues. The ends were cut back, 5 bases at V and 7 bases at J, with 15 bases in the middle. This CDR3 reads CASSPLDTFQPQHF. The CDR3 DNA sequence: TGTGCCAGCAGTCCACTGGACACTTTCCAGCCCCAGCATTTT.

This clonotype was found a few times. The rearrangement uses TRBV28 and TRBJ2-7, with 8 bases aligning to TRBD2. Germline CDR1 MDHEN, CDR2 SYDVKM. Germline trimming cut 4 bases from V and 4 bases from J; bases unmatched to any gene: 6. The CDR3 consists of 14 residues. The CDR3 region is CASSSPGGRYEQYF. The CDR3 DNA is TGTGCCAGCAGTTCCCCGGGAGGGCGATACGAGCAGTACTTC.

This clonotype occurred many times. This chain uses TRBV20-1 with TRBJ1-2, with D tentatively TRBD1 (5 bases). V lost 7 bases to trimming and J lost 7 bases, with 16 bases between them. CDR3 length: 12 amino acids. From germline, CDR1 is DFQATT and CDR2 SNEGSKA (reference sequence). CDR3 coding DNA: TGCAGTGTTTCGGACAACGGGGGTGGCTACACCTTC. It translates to CSVSDNGGGYTF.

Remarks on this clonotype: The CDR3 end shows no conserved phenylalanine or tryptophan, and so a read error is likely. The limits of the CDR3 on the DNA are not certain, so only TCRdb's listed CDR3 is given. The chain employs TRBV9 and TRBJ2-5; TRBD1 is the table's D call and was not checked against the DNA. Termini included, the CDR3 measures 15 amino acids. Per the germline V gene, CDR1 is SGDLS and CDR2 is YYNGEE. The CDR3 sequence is CASSYGTQAQETQNY.

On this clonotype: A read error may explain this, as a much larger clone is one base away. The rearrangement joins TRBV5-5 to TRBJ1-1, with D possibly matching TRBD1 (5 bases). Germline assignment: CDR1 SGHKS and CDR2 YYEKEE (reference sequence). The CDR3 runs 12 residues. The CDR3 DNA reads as TGTGCCAGCAGCTTGGGGGACCTTGAAGCTCTCTTT. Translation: CASSLGDLEALF. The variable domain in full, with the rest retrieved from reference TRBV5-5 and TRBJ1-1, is DAGVTQSPTHLIKTRGQQVTLRCSPISGHKSVSWYQQVLGQGPQFIFQYYEKEERGRGNFPDRFSARQFPNYSSELNVNALLLGDSALYLCASSLGDLEALFGQGTRLTVV.

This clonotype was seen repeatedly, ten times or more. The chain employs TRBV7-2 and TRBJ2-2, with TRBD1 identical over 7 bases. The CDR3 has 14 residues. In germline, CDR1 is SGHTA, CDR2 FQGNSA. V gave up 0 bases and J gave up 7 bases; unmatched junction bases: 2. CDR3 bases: TGTGCCAGCAGCTTAGCAAGGGGGCGCGGGGAGCTGTTTTTT. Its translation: CASSLARGRGELFF.

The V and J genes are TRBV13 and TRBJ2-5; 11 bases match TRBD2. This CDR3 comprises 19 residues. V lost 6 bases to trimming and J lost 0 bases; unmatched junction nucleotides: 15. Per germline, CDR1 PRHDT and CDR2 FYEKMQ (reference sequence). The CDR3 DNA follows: TGTGCCAGCAGGATTAAAGGGGGTCTAGCGGGAGGCCACCAAGAGACCCAGTACTTC. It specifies CASRIKGGLAGGHQETQYF.

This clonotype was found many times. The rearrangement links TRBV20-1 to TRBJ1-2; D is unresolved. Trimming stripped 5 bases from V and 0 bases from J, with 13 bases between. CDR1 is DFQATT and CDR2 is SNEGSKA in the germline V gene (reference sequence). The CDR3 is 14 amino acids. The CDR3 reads CSAERSSSNYGYTF. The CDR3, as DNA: TGCAGTGCTGAGAGGAGCTCTTCTAACTATGGCTACACCTTC.

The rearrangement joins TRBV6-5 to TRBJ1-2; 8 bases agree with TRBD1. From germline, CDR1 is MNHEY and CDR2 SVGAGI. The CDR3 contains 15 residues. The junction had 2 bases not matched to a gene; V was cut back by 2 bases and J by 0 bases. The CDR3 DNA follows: TGTGCCAGCAGTTACCCGACAGGGGCTAACTATGGCTACACCTTC. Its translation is CASSYPTGANYGYTF.

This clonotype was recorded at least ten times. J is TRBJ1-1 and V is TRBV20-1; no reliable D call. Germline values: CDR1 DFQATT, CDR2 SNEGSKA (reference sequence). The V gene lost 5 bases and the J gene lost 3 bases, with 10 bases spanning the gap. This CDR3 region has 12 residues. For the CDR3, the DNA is TGCAGTGCTCCTGGACTCCACACTGAAGCTTTCTTT. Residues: CSAPGLHTEAFF.

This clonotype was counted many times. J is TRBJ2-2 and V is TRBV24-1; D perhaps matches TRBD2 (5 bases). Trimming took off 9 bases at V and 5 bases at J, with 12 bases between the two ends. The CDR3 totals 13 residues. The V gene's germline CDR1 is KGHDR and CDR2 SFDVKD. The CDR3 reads CATRGDGTGELFF. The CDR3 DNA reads TGTGCCACCCGGGGAGATGGAACCGGGGAGCTGTTTTTT.

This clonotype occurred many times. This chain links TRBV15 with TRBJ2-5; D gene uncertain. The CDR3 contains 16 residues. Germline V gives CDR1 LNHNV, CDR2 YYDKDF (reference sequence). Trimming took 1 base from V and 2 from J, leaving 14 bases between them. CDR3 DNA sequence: TGTGCCACCAGCAGAGGAGGTTTGCAGGTTCAAGAGACCCAGTACTTC. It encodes CATSRGGLQVQETQYF.

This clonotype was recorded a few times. This chain's CDR3 is CASSEDRGRTEAFF. As DNA, the CDR3 is TGTGCCAGCAGTGAAGACAGGGGGCGGACTGAAGCTTTCTTT. V gene TRBV2 combines with J gene TRBJ1-1; the match to TRBD1 covers 9 bases. J was trimmed by 5 bases and V by 1 base; bases with no gene match: 2. CDR1 is SNHLY, CDR2 FYNNEI, per germline. This CDR3 contains 14 residues.